The clone carrying this TCR beta chain was found many times. Its specificity is unknown. The sample comes from a study of early T cells in non-severe SARS-CoV-2 infection. In the study overall: Investigators sequenced bulk RNA drawn from unsorted whole blood, and chains remained unpaired.

Individually, cDNA molecules had unique molecular identifiers attached to them. TCRdb fed the 5' RACE reads into MiXCR, producing one record per CDR3 protein. The table includes some 97,000 distinct CDR3 sequences, 11% detected once. Study-level results: Sequences matched to VDJdb favored anti-spike CD8 responses, while private and CD4 specificities were missed.

The CDR3 spans 11 residues. Germline values: CDR1 LNHDA, CDR2 SQIVND (reference sequence). V dropped 11 bases and J dropped 6 bases, with 12 bases sitting between them. Sequenced here: whole blood, sampled at baseline. The sequence was obtained from an adult who was a healthcare worker with PCR-confirmed SARS-CoV-2 infection or an uninfected control (not recorded which). The rearrangement uses TRBV19 and TRBJ2-3, with D perhaps TRBD1 or TRBD2 (5 bases each). Here the CDR3 DNA reads TGTGCCGGGGGATTTGGGGATACGCAGTATTTT. It is translated as CAGGFGDTQYF.